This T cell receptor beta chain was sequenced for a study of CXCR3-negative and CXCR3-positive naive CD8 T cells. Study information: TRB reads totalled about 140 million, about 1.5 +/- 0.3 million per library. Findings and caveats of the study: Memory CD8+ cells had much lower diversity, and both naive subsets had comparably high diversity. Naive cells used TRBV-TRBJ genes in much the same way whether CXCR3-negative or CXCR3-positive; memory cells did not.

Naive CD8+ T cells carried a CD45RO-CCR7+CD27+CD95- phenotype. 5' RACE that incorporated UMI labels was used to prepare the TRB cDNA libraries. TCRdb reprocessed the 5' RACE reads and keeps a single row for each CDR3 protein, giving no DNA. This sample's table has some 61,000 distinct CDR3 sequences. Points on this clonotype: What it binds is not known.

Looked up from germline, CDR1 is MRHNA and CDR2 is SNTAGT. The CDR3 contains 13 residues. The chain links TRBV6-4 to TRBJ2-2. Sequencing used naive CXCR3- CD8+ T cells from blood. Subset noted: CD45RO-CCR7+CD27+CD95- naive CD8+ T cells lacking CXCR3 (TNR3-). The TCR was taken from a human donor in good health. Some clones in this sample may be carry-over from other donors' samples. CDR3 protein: CASSDSSSGELFF.